Here is one TCR beta chain with its context. Template material for amplifying TCR beta CDR3 regions consisted of RNA transcripts. The HTBI primer set served for first-round RT-PCR of the TCR CDR3. TCRdb analysed the multiplex PCR reads with MiXCR anew, one entry per CDR3 protein. The table lists more than 500,000 distinct CDR3 sequences, 11% to 15% of them singletons. This entry comes from a study of T cells in Graves' hyperthyroidism and ophthalmopathy. The PBMCs had their origin in around 10 ml of fresh peripheral blood. Germline-derived CDR1 and CDR2 are MNHNS and SASEGT. The CDR3 totals 15 residues. Trimming removed 5 bases from V and 0 bases from J, with 11 bases in between.

V and J are TRBV6-1 and TRBJ2-1; D unresolved. Sequencing was done on a sample of blood. The clonotype was recovered from a woman in her 40s with Graves' hyperthyroidism. The CDR3 nucleotides are TGTGCCAGCAGTCACGAGCTGAGCTCCTACAATGAGCAGTTCTTC. This codes for CASSHELSSYNEQFF.